The 17 T cell receptor beta chains listed next were all sequenced from one sample in a study of T cells after yellow fever vaccination. TCRdb re-called the 5' RACE reads through MiXCR, storing one row per CDR3 protein. The sample holds some 400,000 distinct CDR3 sequences, about 6.2% seen once. Here the sequenced sample was PBMCs, taken 5 days after the yellow fever booster vaccination. These receptors all stem from a man under 40 who received the YFV17D yellow fever vaccine.

This clonotype was seen at least ten times. The genes are TRBV7-2 and TRBJ1-5; D is ambiguous. The CDR3 covers 15 residues. Germline V CDR1 and CDR2: SGHTA, FQGNSA. V lost 1 base and J lost 2, with 9 bases in between. DNA for the CDR3: TGTGCCAGCAGCTTAGTGGCCGGGGGCAATCAGCCCCAGCATTTT. Amino acid sequence: CASSLVAGGNQPQHF. Based on the CDR3 plus reference TRBV7-2 and TRBJ1-5, the full variable domain is GAGVSQSPSNKVTEKGKDVELRCDPISGHTALYWYRQSLGQGLEFLIYFQGNSAPDKSGLPSDRFSAERTGGSVSTLTIQRTQQEDSAVYLCASSLVAGGNQPQHFGDGTRLSIL.

The rearrangement links TRBV20-1 to TRBJ2-1; D is unresolved. In germline, CDR1 is DFQATT, CDR2 SNEGSKA (reference sequence). With 1 base removed from V and 0 bases from J, the gap between germline ends came to 10 bases. The CDR3 has 15 residues. CDR3 residues: CSARVVYNSYNEQFF. CDR3 DNA: TGCAGTGCTAGAGTGGTATACAACTCCTACAATGAGCAGTTCTTC.

The sample holds many counts of this clonotype. This chain links TRBV29-1 with TRBJ2-3; TRBD2 is a possible D gene (6 bases). Trimming took off 1 base at V and 1 base at J, with 6 bases between the two ends. The CDR3 is 13 residues long. Germline V gene sequence: CDR1 SQVTM, CDR2 ANQGSEA. CDR3 in DNA: TGCAGCGTTGAAGTAGCGGGCACAGATACGCAGTATTTT. It encodes CSVEVAGTDTQYF.

This clonotype was found many times. The V and J genes are TRBV5-1 and TRBJ2-3, with 7 bases lining up with TRBD2. J lost 4 bases, V lost 0 bases, and 14 bases had no gene match. The CDR3 is made up of 18 amino acids. In germline, CDR1 is SGHRS, CDR2 YFSETQ. The chain's CDR3 is CASSLASTGGRSADTQYF. The CDR3 DNA follows: TGCGCCAGCAGCTTGGCCAGTACTGGCGGGAGAAGCGCAGATACGCAGTATTTT.

This clonotype was counted ten times or more. The V gene is TRBV5-4, the J gene TRBJ2-1; 11 nucleotides align to TRBD2. CDR3 length: 16 residues. Germline V lookup: CDR1 SGHNT, CDR2 YYREEE (reference sequence). V dropped 0 bases and J dropped 6; count of bases not matched to a gene: 5. The CDR3 spells CASSLATSGRINEQFF. The CDR3 bases are TGTGCCAGCAGCTTGGCTACTAGCGGGAGAATCAATGAGCAGTTCTTC.

This clonotype was counted ten times or more. This chain connects TRBV29-1 to TRBJ2-7; 7 bases map to TRBD1. Germline CDR1 SQVTM, CDR2 ANQGSEA. Trimming cost V 7 bases and J 2 bases; bases outside gene matches: 5. The CDR3 runs 12 residues. In nucleotides, the CDR3 is TGCAGCGGGGGACAGTTGGCCTACGAGCAGTACTTC. Translating gives CSGGQLAYEQYF.

This clonotype has only one observation. This chain uses TRBV5-4 with TRBJ2-3; a possible D gene is TRBD2 (6 bases). Trimming shortened V by 4 bases and J by 0 bases, and 12 bases separated the two germline ends. The germline gives CDR1 SGHNT, CDR2 YYREEE (reference sequence). This CDR3 has 15 residues. This CDR3 is CASSPIAESTDTQYF. The CDR3 region has the DNA TGTGCCAGCAGCCCCATAGCGGAGAGCACAGATACGCAGTATTTT.

The sample holds a few counts of this clonotype. The chain carries TRBV25-1 and TRBJ2-3; TRBD2 matches at 7 bases. Losses at the gene ends were 6 bases for V and 4 bases for J; bases not matched to a gene: 13. This CDR3 is built from 16 residues. Germline-derived CDR1 and CDR2 are MGHDK and SYGVNS. The CDR3 nucleotides are TGTGCCAGCAGGCGGGAGCGGGACGGGAGTTCAGATACGCAGTATTTT. Its protein is CASRRERDGSSDTQYF.

The chain's CDR3 is CASSLGGASGRNEQFF. CDR3 DNA: TGTGCCAGCAGCTTAGGGGGGGCTAGCGGGAGGAATGAGCAGTTCTTC. The chain is built from TRBV7-2 and TRBJ2-1; 11 bases fit TRBD2. The CDR3 has 16 residues. Unmatched junction bases numbered 6, after V lost 1 base and J lost 7 bases. Germline V gene lookup returns CDR1 SGHTA and CDR2 FQGNSA. The whole variable domain, filled in from reference TRBV7-2 and TRBJ2-1, reads GAGVSQSPSNKVTEKGKDVELRCDPISGHTALYWYRQSLGQGLEFLIYFQGNSAPDKSGLPSDRFSAERTGGSVSTLTIQRTQQEDSAVYLCASSLGGASGRNEQFFGPGTRLTVL.

This clonotype was detected ten times or more. The chain links TRBV7-2 to TRBJ2-1, with 7 bases fitting TRBD2. The CDR3 extends over 14 amino acids. Trimming at V came to 1 base and at J to 9 bases, leaving 6 bases not matched to a gene. Germline V gene sequence: CDR1 SGHTA, CDR2 FQGNSA. The CDR3 loop is CASSLGAGRFEQFF. Written as DNA, the CDR3 is TGTGCCAGCAGCTTAGGAGCGGGAAGGTTTGAGCAGTTCTTC.

This clonotype was observed at least ten times. This chain links TRBV10-2 with TRBJ2-5, with D possibly matching TRBD2 (5 bases). The V and J ends lost 4 bases and 1 base respectively, with 25 bases between them. Germline CDR1 and CDR2: WSHSY and SAAADI. The CDR3 has 19 amino acids. CDR3 DNA sequence: TGCGCCAGCAGTGTAGTTGGTGAGCGGAGCCCCAATCCCCAAGAGACCCAGTACTTC. Translated: CASSVVGERSPNPQETQYF.

This clonotype was counted between two and nine times. The rearrangement joins TRBV5-1 to TRBJ2-1; 10 bases agree with TRBD2. Unmatched junction bases numbered 10, after V lost 4 bases and J lost 15 bases. Germline-derived CDR1 and CDR2 are SGHRS and YFSETQ. The CDR3 sequence is 13 residues long. For the CDR3, the DNA is TGCGCCAGCAGCGCCAAACTAGCGGGACTGCTGTTCTTC. This encodes CASSAKLAGLLFF.

The V call is TRBV20-1, the J call TRBJ2-3; 10 bases map to TRBD2. V lost 5 bases and J lost 4; bases outside the gene matches: 6. This CDR3 has 14 amino acids. Per the germline V gene, CDR1 is DFQATT and CDR2 is SNEGSKA (reference sequence). CDR3 sequence: CSARDSGRPDTQYF. The CDR3 DNA sequence: TGCAGTGCTCGCGATAGCGGGAGGCCAGATACGCAGTATTTT.

The CDR3 DNA reads TGTGCCAGCAGCTTAGCGGGGGTCGGGAGCTTTCACGAGCAGTACTTC. Encoded protein: CASSLAGVGSFHEQYF. V gene TRBV7-2 combines with J gene TRBJ2-7; TRBD2 is a possible D gene (6 bases). From germline, CDR1 is SGHTA and CDR2 FQGNSA. Trimming cost V 0 bases and J 5 bases, with 17 bases left between them. The CDR3 is 16 amino acids.

This clonotype was detected only a few times. This chain uses TRBV6-5 with TRBJ2-3, with D perhaps TRBD1 (8 bases). Deletions cut 2 bases from V and 3 bases from J, with 15 bases between. The CDR3 sequence is 16 residues long. Germline V gene sequence: CDR1 MNHEY, CDR2 SVGAGI. In nucleotides, the CDR3 is TGTGCCAGCAGTTACCGGACAGGGCGGGGGACAGATACGCAGTATTTT. This gives the protein CASSYRTGRGTDTQYF.

This clonotype appeared a few times. The rearrangement joins TRBV5-5 to TRBJ2-5; D unresolved. Trimming stripped 0 bases from V and 1 base from J, with 4 bases between. The CDR3 covers 13 residues. Germline CDR1 reads SGHKS; CDR2 reads YYEKEE (reference sequence). The CDR3 DNA sequence: TGTGCCAGCAGCTTGGCGGCCCAAGAGACCCAGTACTTC. It translates to CASSLAAQETQYF.

The chain couples TRBV21-1 to TRBJ2-2; the table's D call of TRBD2 was not tested on the DNA. TRBV21-1 is designated a pseudogene. The length of the CDR3 is 17 residues. The CDR3 sequence is CASSKGRLAGGTGELFF. The DNA for the CDR3 is TGTGCCAGCAGCAAAGGGCGACTAGCGGGAGGCACCGGGGAGCTGTTTTTT.